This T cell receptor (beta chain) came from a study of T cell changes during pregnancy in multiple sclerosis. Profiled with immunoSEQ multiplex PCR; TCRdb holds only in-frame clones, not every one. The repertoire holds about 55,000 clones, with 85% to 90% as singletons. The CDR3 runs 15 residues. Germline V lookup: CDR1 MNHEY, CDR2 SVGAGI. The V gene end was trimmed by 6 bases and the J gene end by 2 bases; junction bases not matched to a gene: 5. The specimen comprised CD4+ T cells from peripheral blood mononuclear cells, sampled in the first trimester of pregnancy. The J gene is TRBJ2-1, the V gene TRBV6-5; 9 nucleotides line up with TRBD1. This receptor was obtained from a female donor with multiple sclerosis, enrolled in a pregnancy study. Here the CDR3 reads CASRTQGAAYNEQFF. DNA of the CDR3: TGTGCCAGCAGGACACAGGGGGCTGCCTACAATGAGCAGTTCTTC.